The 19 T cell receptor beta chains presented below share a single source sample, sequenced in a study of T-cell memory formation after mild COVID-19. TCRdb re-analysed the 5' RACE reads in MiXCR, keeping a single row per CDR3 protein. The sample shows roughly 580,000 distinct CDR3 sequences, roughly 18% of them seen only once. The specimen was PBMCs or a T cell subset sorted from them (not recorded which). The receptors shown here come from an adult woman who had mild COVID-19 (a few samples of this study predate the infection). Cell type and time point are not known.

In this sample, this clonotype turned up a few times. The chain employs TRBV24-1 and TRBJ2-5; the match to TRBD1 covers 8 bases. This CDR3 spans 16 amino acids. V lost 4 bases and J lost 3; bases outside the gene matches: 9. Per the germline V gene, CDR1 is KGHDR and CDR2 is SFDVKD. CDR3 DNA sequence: TGTGCCACCAGTGACCCGCTTATGACAGGGGAAGAGACCCAGTACTTC. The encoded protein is CATSDPLMTGEETQYF.

CDR3 bases: TGTGCCAGCAGCCTTACCGGGGGCTTAGACCTAGATGAGCAGTTCTTC. Translated: CASSLTGGLDLDEQFF. The chain links TRBV7-9 to TRBJ2-1; D assignment may be TRBD1 or TRBD2 (6 bases each). V was pared by 5 bases and J by 8 bases, with 22 bases between. Germline CDR1 SEHNR, CDR2 FQNEAQ (reference sequence). The CDR3 consists of 16 residues.

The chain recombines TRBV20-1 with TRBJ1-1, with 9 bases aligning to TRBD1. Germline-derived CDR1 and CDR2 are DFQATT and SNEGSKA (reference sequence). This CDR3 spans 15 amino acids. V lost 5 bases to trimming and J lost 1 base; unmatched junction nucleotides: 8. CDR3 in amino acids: CSAPPDRGPNTEAFF. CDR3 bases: TGCAGTGCTCCCCCGGACAGGGGCCCGAACACTGAAGCTTTCTTT.

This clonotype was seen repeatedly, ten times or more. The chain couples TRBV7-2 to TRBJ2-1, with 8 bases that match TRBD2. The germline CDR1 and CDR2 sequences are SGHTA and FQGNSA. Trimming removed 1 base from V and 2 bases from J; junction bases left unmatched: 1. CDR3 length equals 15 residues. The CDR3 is CASSLGGLAYNEQFF. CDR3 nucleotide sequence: TGTGCCAGCAGCTTAGGGGGACTAGCCTACAATGAGCAGTTCTTC.

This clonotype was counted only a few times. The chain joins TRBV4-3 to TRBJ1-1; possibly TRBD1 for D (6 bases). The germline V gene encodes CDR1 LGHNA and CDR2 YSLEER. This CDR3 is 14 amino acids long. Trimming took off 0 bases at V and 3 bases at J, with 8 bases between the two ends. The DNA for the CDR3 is TGCGCCAGCAGCCAAGAGAGGACAGACACTGAAGCTTTCTTT. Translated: CASSQERTDTEAFF.

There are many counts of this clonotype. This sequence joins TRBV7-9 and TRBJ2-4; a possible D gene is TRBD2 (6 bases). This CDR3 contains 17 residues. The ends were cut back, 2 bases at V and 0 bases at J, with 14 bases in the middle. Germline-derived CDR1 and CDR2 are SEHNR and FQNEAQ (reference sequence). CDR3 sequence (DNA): TGTGCCAGCAGCTTATCGGGACTTCTTTTAGCCAAAAACATTCAGTACTTC. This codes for CASSLSGLLLAKNIQYF.

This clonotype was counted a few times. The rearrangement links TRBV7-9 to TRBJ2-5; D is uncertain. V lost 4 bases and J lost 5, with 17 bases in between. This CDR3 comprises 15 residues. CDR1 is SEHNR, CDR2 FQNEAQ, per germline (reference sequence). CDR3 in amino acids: CASSSGFGALETQYF. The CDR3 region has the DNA TGTGCCAGCAGCTCTGGTTTTGGTGCGCTGGAGACCCAGTACTTC.

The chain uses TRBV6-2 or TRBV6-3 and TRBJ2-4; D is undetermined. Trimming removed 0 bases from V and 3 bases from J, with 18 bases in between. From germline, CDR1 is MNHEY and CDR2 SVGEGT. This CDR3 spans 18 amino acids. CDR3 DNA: TGTGCCAGCAGTTACTCCGGGTCCCCCTTTCTGAACAAAAACATTCAGTACTTC. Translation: CASSYSGSPFLNKNIQYF.

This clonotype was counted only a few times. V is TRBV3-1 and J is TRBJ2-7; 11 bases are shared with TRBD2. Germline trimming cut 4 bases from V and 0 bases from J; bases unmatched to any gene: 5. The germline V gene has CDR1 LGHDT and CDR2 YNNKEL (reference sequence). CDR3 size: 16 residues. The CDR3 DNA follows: TGTGCCAGCAGCCCGGGACTAGCGGAGCCCTCCTACGAGCAGTACTTC. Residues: CASSPGLAEPSYEQYF.

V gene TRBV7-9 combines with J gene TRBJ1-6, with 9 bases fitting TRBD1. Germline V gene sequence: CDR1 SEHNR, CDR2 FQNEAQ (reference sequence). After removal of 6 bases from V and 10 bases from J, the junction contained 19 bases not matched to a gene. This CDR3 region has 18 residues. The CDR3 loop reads CASSRITSAPGQGSPLHF. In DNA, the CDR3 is TGTGCCAGCAGTCGTATTACCTCAGCCCCGGGACAGGGCTCACCCCTCCACTTT.

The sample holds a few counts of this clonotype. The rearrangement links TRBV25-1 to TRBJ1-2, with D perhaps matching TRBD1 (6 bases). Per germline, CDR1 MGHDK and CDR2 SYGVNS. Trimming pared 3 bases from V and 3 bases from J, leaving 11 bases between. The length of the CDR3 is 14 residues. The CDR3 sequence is CASSERGGYYGYTF. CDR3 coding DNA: TGTGCCAGCAGTGAGAGGGGGGGATACTATGGCTACACCTTC.

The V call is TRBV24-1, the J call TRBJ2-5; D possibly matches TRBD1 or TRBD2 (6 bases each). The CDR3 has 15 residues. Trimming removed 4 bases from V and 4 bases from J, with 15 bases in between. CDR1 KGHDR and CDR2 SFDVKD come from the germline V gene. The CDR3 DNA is TGTGCCACCAGTGACTCGAGGGGGGTGGTAGAGACCCAGTACTTC. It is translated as CATSDSRGVVETQYF.

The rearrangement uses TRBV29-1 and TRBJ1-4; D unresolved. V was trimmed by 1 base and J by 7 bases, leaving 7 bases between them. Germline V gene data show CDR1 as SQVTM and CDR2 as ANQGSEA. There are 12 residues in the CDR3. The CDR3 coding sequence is TGCAGCGTTGAAGGATTGAGTGAAAAACTGTTTTTT. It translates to CSVEGLSEKLFF.

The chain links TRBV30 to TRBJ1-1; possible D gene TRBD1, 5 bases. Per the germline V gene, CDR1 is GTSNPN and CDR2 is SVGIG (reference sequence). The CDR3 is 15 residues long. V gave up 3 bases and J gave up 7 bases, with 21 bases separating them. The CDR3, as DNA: TGTGCCTGGAGCTATTCAACCGACCCTGGGGGTGAAGCTTTCTTT. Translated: CAWSYSTDPGGEAFF.

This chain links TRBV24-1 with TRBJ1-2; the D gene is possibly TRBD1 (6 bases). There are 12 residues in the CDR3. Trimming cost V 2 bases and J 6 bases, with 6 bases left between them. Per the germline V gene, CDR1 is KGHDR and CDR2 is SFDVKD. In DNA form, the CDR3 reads TGTGCCACCAGTGATTCAGGGGATGGCTACACCTTC. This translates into CATSDSGDGYTF.

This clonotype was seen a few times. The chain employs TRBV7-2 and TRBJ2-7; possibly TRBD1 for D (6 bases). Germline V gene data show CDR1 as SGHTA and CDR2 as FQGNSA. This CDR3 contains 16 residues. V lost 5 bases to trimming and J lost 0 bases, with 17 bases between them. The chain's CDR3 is CASSTPTGTYSYEQYF. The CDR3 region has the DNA TGTGCCAGCAGCACACCGACCGGGACATACTCCTACGAGCAGTACTTC.

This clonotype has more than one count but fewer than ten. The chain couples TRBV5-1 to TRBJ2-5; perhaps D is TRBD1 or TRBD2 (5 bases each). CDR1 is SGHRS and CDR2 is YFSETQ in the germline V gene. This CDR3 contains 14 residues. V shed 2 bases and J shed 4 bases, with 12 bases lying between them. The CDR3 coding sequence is TGCGCCAGCAGCTTTGGAGGAGACAGAGAGACCCAGTACTTC. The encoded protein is CASSFGGDRETQYF.

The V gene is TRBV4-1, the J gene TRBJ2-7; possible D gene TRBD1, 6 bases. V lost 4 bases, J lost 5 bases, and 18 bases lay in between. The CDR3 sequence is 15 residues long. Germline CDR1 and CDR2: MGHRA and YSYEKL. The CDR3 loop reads CASSLLNREIDEQYF. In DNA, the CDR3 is TGCGCCAGCAGCCTCCTGAACAGGGAGATTGACGAGCAGTACTTC.

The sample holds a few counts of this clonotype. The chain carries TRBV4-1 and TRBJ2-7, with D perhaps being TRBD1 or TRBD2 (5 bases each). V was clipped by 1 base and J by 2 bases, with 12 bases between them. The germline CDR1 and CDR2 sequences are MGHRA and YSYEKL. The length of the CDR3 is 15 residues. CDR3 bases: TGCGCCAGCAGCCAAGGAGGGTTGGGGGCCTACGAGCAGTACTTC. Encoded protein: CASSQGGLGAYEQYF.